The present T cell receptor (beta chain) was sequenced within a study of T-cell reconstitution after alpha-beta-depleted transplantation in children. The CDR3 length is 13 residues. V lost 6 bases to trimming and J lost 9 bases; unmatched junction nucleotides: 12. Germline loops: CDR1 SQVTM, CDR2 ANQGSEA. As for this clonotype: Its cognate antigen is unknown.

General study results and limits: One year post-transplant, T-cell counts and diversity were largely derived from T cells produced anew. As was reported, about two months after transplant, alpha-beta T cells came from several hundred expanded graft clones. TCRbeta diversity was high at day 60 in some patients (a result of surviving recipient T cells and thymic progenitors).

For TCRbeta, the library was prepared with unique molecular identifiers. TCRdb independently ran MiXCR on the PCR reads; one entry per CDR3 protein. This sample has approximately 250,000 distinct CDR3 sequences; more than 20% occur once, and the top ten carry 2.6%. This sequence joins TRBV29-1 and TRBJ2-7, with TRBD1 identical over 9 bases. The material was PBMCs, obtained before TCRalphabeta/CD19-depleted stem cell transplant. The source of this sequence is a girl aged 2-15 years with Fanconi anemia, due to receive a stem cell transplant. Here the CDR3 reads CSVGPSGTGWQYF. For the CDR3, the DNA is TGCAGCGTCGGCCCCTCCGGGACAGGGTGGCAGTACTTC.